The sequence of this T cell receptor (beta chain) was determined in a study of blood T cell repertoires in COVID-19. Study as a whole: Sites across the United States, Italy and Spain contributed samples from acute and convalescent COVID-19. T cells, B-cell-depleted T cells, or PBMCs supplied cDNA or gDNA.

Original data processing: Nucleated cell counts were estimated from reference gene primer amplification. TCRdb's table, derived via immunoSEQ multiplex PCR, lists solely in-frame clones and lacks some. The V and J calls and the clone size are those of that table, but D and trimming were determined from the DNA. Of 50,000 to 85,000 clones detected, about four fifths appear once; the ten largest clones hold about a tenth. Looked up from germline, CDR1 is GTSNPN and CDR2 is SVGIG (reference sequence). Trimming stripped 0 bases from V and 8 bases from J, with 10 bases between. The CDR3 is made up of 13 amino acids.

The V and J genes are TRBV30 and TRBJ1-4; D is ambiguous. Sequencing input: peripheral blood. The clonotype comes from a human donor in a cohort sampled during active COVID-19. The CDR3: CAWSVREGEKLFF. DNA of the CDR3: TGTGCCTGGAGTGTACGAGAGGGAGAAAAACTGTTTTTT. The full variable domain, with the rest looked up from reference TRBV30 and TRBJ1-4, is SQTIHQWPATLVQPVGSPLSLECTVEGTSNPNLYWYRQAAGRGLQLLFYSVGIGQISSEVPQNLSASRPQDRQFILSSKKLLLSDSGFYLCAWSVREGEKLFFGSGTQLSVL.